The text below deals with one T cell receptor (beta chain). Its antigen is unidentified. Method: immunoSEQ multiplex PCR; TCRdb's copy keeps in-frame clones and lacks some. Here the sample spans about 170,000 clones, 75% to 90% being singletons. The sample belongs to a study of cytomegalovirus exposure and HLA in healthy donors. About the study: The 110 or so validation repertoires were produced on the same platform as the roughly 660 repertoires of the first cohort. This was reported in a later analysis.

General study points: Subsequent analysis of the roughly 120 validation repertoires found a tendency for first-cohort TCR clusters to co-occur. According to the study, 160 or so TCR beta chains were cytomegalovirus-associated.

This CDR3 comprises 19 residues. Germline loops: CDR1 ENHRY, CDR2 SYGVKD. Trimming left V 3 bases short and J 0 bases short, with 20 bases between. This TCR derives from a woman aged 18-29 years in good health and CMV-seronegative. The chain joins TRBV10-3 to TRBJ2-2, with D possibly being TRBD2 (5 bases). The sample taken for sequencing was PBMCs. The CDR3 DNA reads as TGTGCCATCAGTGACCCCGTGGGTATGCGGGCCGCGAACACCGGGGAGCTGTTTTTT. This translates into CAISDPVGMRAANTGELFF.